Described below is a single T cell receptor (beta chain) sequence and its context. This entry is derived from a study of cytomegalovirus exposure and HLA in healthy donors. Background on the study: Some 85 million unique TCRs from HLA-typed donors were held in an early data release.

Both 60 Vbeta primers and 13 Jbeta primers went into the PCR. Only in-frame clones appear in the TCRdb table, and some are missing; sequencing was by immunoSEQ multiplex PCR. This table holds 150,000 to 200,000 clones, roughly four fifths found once. Germline CDR1 LNHDA, CDR2 SQIVND (reference sequence). There are 14 residues in the CDR3. Deletions cut 5 bases from V and 8 bases from J, with 15 bases between. The sequencing input was PBMCs. The TCR sequence derives from a man in his fifties in good health and CMV-seropositive. This chain joins TRBV19 and TRBJ1-4; possible D gene TRBD1, 6 bases. CDR3 nucleotide sequence: TGTGCCAGTAGTTGGGGGGGGGCCGGCGAAAAACTGTTTTTT. It codes for CASSWGGAGEKLFF.